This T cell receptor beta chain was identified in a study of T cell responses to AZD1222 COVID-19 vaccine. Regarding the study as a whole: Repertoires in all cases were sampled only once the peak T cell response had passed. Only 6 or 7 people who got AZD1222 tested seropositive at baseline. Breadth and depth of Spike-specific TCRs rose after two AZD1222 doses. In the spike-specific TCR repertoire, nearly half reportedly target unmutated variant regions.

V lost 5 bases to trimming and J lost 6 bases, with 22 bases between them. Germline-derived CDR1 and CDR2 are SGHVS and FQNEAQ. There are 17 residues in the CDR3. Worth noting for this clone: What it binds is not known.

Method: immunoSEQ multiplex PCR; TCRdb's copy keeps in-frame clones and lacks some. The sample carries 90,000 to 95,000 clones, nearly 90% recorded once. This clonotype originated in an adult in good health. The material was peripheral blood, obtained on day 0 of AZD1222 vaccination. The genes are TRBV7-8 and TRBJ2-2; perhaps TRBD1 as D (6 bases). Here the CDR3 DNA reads TGTGCCAGCAGCGAAATAATAACAGGGCCTAAAGCCGGGGAGCTGTTTTTT. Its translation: CASSEIITGPKAGELFF.